This T cell receptor (beta chain) is from a study of OX40 agonist ivuxolimab in advanced cancers. This clone was observed a handful of times. Its antigen is as yet unknown. General study points: It was not determined which antigens were specifically recognized by the peripheral T cells that had undergone clonal expansion.

Using immunoSEQ multiplex PCR, the repertoire was profiled, and TCRdb retains in-frame clones only, with some absent. The sample holds about 34,000 clones, around 84% seen once. The ends were cut back, 6 bases at V and 6 bases at J, with 17 bases in the middle. Germline V CDR1 and CDR2: SNHLY, FYNNEI. This CDR3 spans 14 amino acids. The receptor's source is an adult with an advanced solid tumor such as melanoma, head and neck, liver or kidney cancer. The chain recombines TRBV2 with TRBJ1-2; no definite D call. The material sequenced was CD4+ or CD8+ T cells sorted from blood, taken in a trial of the OX40 agonist ivuxolimab. The CDR3: CASSPLAEGDGYTF. CDR3 in DNA: TGTGCCAGCAGCCCCCTGGCGGAGGGAGATGGCTACACCTTC.